This T cell receptor beta chain originates from a study of T cell repertoires in cytomegalovirus infection. TCRdb fed the reads into MiXCR, producing one record per CDR3 protein. The sample lists around 900,000 distinct CDR3 sequences, approximately 33% occurring once. CDR3 length: 17 residues. The germline CDR1 and CDR2 sequences are MGHRA and YSYEKL. V lost 0 bases, J lost 5 bases, and 8 bases stayed unmatched. This clonotype was counted a single time. Its antigen is not identified. The specimen comprised cultured CD8+ T cells from PBMCs, sampled from culture after CMV antigen stimulation. The gene calls are TRBV4-1 and TRBJ2-2, with 8 bases fitting TRBD1. This TCR derives from a human donor in good health (CMV status not recorded). Some clones in this sample may be carry-over from other donors' samples. This chain's CDR3 is CASSQDLGTGRTGELFF. The CDR3 region has the DNA TGCGCCAGCAGCCAAGATCTAGGGACAGGTAGAACCGGGGAGCTGTTTTTT.